Listed below are T cell receptor beta chains from one sample, sequenced in a study of Ad26.COV2.S vaccination and SARS-CoV-2 variants. Data came from immunoSEQ multiplex PCR; TCRdb stores just in-frame clones and leaves some out. The sample includes about 260,000 clones, approximately 88% of them seen just once. The sample here was peripheral blood, taken in a trial of Ad26.COV2.S vaccine versus placebo. The receptors come from a person between 18 and 65 years old who received the Ad26.COV2.S COVID-19 vaccine or a placebo. Each CDR3 is given with its conserved first and last residue. Each record gives: J gene, V gene, CDR3 protein.

TRBJ1-5	TRBV5-1	CASSLDGNQPQHF
TRBJ2-2	TRBV29-1	CSVGMGRGTGELFF
TRBJ1-2	TRBV7-9	CASSLAWTGGDRVGYTF
TRBJ2-2	TRBV15	CATSRDVPGANTGELFF
TRBJ2-5	TRBV2	CASRSPQETQYF
TRBJ1-2	TRBV4-1	CASSQQTGEIYGYTF
TRBJ1-6	TRBV7-9	CASSIDLNNSPLHF
TRBJ2-5	TRBV12-3/TRBV12-4	CASSFNGETQYF
TRBJ2-1	TRBV4-3	CASSPRGGGSYNEQFF
TRBJ2-5	TRBV4-3	CASSQEKSRRGETQYF
TRBJ1-5	TRBV18	CASSPRTGGTTFNQPQHF
TRBJ2-1	TRBV4-3	CASSQILNNEQFF
TRBJ1-4	TRBV4-1	CASSRKRTGDNEKLFF
TRBJ2-3	TRBV5-1	CASSLWRGTDTQYF
TRBJ2-2	TRBV27	CASSFHPGLATGELFF